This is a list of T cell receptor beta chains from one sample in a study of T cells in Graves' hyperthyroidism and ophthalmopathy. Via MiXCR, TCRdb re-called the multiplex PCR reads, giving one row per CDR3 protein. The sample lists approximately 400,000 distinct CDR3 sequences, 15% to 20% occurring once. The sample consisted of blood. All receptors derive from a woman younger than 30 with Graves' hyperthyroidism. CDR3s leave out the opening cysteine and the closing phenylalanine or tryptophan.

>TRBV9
ASSPDPRILSPTQH
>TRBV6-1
ASSEVLGNSNQPQH
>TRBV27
ASSVTSGGRNTGELF
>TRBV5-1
ASGFRGQQETQY
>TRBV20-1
SARSLPVNTGELF
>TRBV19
ASTKDRVLTEAF
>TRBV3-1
ASSQDRSQETQY
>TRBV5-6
ASSLYGRGRDTEAF
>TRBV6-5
ASSYEGGYT
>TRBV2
ASSGTENSPLH
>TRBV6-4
ASSAGRRWTNTGELF
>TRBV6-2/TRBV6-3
ASSSPRKRGGRTGELF
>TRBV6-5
ASEVQTNYGYT
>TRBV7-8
ASSLADIAETQY
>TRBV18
ASSWASMDTEAF
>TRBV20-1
SASRQPSLKNIQY
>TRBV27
ASSFARASTEAF
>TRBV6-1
ASSESLLSGTEAF
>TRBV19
ASTHGQGPYGYT
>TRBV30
AWSLGQGHSPLH
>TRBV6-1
ASRPGVGQPQH
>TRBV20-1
RLHGGGTDTQY
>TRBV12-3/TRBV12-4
ASSFLGGSGDQPQH
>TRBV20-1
SATFRGYGYT
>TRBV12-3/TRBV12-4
ASSVRTGSYEQY
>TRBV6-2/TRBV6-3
ASSFANRWNQPQH
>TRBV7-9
ASSPQAYGYT
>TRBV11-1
ASSHRQLRGGNTIY
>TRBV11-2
ASSLMAGGIEQY
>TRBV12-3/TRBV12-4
ASTLGGEETQY
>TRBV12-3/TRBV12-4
ASSFRNLMNTEAF
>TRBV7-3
ASSRYQDTEAF
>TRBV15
ATIRDRSFEQY
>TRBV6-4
ASSDGTSGGQDTQY
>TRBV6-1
ASSERGSYEQY
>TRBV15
ATSRDRYGLAGGPETQY
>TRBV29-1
SFQPDKAYEQY
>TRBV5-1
ASSRPGLAAYTGELF
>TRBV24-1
ATSDTGQGGQEQY
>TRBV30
ARDAGPTYEQY
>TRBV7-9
ASSSIPRGLGTEAF
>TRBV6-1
ASTGGADYNSPLH
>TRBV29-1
SVETETQY
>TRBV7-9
ASRQTGQAVEAF
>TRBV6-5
ASSYSKGTANIGELF
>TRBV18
ASSPRWGTEETQY
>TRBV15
ATSRRTLQSVYSNQPQH
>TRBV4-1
ASSQDRAGNQPQH
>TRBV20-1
SAGGQGYSPLH
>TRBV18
ASSPPRHLMNTEAF
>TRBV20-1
SAPRTGRQETQY
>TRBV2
ASSWTVSNQPQH
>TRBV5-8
ASSLVGGRGETQY
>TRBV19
ASSSDRGSHEQY